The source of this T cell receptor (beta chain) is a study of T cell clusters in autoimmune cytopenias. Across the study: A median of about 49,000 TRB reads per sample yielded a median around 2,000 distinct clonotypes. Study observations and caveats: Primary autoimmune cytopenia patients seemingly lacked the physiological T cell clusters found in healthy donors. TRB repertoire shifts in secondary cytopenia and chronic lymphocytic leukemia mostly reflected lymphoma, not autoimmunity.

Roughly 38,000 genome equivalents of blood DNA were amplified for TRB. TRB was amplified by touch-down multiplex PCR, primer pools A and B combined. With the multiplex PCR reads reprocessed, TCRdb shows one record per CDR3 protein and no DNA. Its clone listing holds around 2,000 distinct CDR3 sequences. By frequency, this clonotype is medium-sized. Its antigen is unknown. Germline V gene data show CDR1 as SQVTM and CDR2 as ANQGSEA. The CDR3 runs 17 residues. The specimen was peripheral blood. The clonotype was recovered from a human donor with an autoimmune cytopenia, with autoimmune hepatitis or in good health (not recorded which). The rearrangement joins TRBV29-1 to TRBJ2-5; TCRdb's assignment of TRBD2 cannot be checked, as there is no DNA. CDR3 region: CSVEPTVSGGFQETQYF.